The T cell receptor (beta chain) under discussion was sequenced for a study of blood T cell repertoires in COVID-19. Germline-derived CDR1 and CDR2 are LNHDA and SQIVND (reference sequence). The V end was cut by 6 bases, the J end by 5 bases, with 14 bases between. There are 15 residues in the CDR3. TCRdb keeps only in-frame clones here, not all; method: immunoSEQ multiplex PCR. The table records around 15,000 clones, approximately 85% of them present only once. This TCR was recovered from a man between 65 and 85 years old in a cohort sampled during active COVID-19. This chain uses TRBV19 with TRBJ1-6; D may be TRBD1 (5 bases). Sequencing was performed on peripheral blood. The chain's CDR3 is CASSGRKGNNSPLHF. Here the CDR3 DNA reads TGTGCCAGTAGCGGACGTAAGGGGAATAATTCACCCCTCCACTTT.